This is a list of T cell receptor beta chains from one sample in a study of T cell repertoires in aging, cancer and after chemotherapy. Each CDR3 protein is one row after TCRdb ran MiXCR on the multiplex PCR reads. The table includes about 3,000 distinct CDR3 sequences, 30% detected once. Sequencing was performed on blood. These receptors came from a human donor in good health. CDR3s include the opening cysteine and the closing phenylalanine or tryptophan. The order of the fields is V gene, J gene, clone size, D gene, CDR3 DNA, CDR3 protein. The D gene is left open where the match is weak. Only some rows state a clone size, as once, few, many or a class for expanded clones.

>TRBV6-2/TRBV6-3|TRBJ2-2|medium-sized|TRBD1
TGTGCCAGCAGTTACCCTTTCAGGGGGCGCAGCGGGGAGCTGTTTTTT
CASSYPFRGRSGELFF
>TRBV5-1|TRBJ2-3|NA|NA
TGCGCCAGCAGCTTAGACGGCAGCCCCTCGAGGGATACGCAGTATTTT
CASSLDGSPSRDTQYF
>TRBV7-2|TRBJ2-2|medium-sized|NA
TGTGCCAGCAGCCATACCACCGGGGAGCTGTTTTTT
CASSHTTGELFF
>TRBV20-1|TRBJ1-5|medium-sized|NA
TGCAGTGCTAGCTATAACAGGGTTGGCAATCAGCCCCAGCATTTT
CSASYNRVGNQPQHF
>TRBV6-5|TRBJ2-7|NA|TRBD2
TGTGCCAGCAGTCGGACTAGCGGGACCTACGAGCAGTACTTC
CASSRTSGTYEQYF
>TRBV6-1|TRBJ1-5|medium-sized|NA
TGTGCCAGCAGTGGAGTAGGGGGGAGCAATCAGCCCCAGCATTTT
CASSGVGGSNQPQHF
>TRBV27|TRBJ1-6|medium-sized|NA
TGTGCCAGCAGCCCAAACTTAGGTTCACCCCTCCACTTT
CASSPNLGSPLHF
>TRBV2|TRBJ1-1|once|TRBD1
TGTGCCACCTCCGGACAGGTCACCGTAAATGGTTTCTTT
CATSGQVTVNGFF
>TRBV7-9|TRBJ1-1|medium-sized|NA
TGTGCCAGCAGCTTACTCGGGTCTGAAGCTTTCTTT
CASSLLGSEAFF
>TRBV20-1|TRBJ2-7|NA|NA
TGCAGTGCTAGAGCGCCCGGCCAGGGGATTTACGAGCAGGACTTC
CSARAPGQGIYEQDF
>TRBV28|TRBJ1-5|NA|TRBD1
TGTGCCAGCAGTGCCAGGGGGCCGCGAAACAACATCAAGCCCCAGCATTTT
CASSARGPRNNIKPQHF
>TRBV20-1|TRBJ2-1|medium-sized|NA
TGCAGTGTCAACCTTAGGCGTCCTGGGGGCAATGAGCAGTTCTTC
CSVNLRRPGGNEQFF
>TRBV7-2|TRBJ1-4|medium-sized|TRBD1
TGTGCCAGCAGCTCACAGGGGAGACTGTTTTTT
CASSSQGRLFF
>TRBV7-9|TRBJ2-1|medium-sized|NA
TGTGCCAGCAGCCCCCACGGCCCTCCCGCGGGGTTGGATGAGCAGTTCTTC
CASSPHGPPAGLDEQFF
>TRBV29-1|TRBJ2-7|NA|TRBD1
TGCAGCGTTGAGGGGGACAGTCCCTACGAGCAGTACTTC
CSVEGDSPYEQYF
>TRBV6-4|TRBJ2-1|once|TRBD2
TGTGCCAGCAGTGGGACTAGCGGGGGGAATGAGCAGTTCTTC
CASSGTSGGNEQFF
>TRBV6-1|TRBJ2-4|medium-sized|TRBD2
TGTGCCAGCAGTGACGGCCCCCAGCGAGTAGCGGGAGGGGGGGCCAAAAACATTCAGTACTTC
CASSDGPQRVAGGGAKNIQYF
>TRBV18|TRBJ2-2|few|NA
TGTGCCAGCTCACACAAGCCCCTGAACACCGGGGAGCTGTTTTTT
CASSHKPLNTGELFF
>TRBV7-9|TRBJ1-1|few|TRBD1
TGTGCCAGCAGTTCGGACAGGGACACTGAAGCTTTCTTT
CASSSDRDTEAFF
>TRBV7-2|TRBJ2-1|few|NA
TGTGCCAGCAGCTTAGCCCAATGGCCCTACAATGAGCAGTTCTTC
CASSLAQWPYNEQFF